This TCR beta chain originates from a study of T-cell reconstitution after alpha-beta-depleted transplantation in children (dated by TCRdb to 2015 to 2016). Regarding the research as a whole: T-cell immune reconstitution after TCRalphabeta/CD19-depleted allogeneic hematopoietic cell transplantation in children was quantitatively tracked in the study by means of TCR repertoire profiling.

At least ten counts were recorded for this clonotype. This clone's antigen is unknown. No base quality values were provided; no much bigger clone lies one nucleotide off. The CDR3 spans 13 residues, from the cysteine through the phenylalanine. Only the CDR3 portion is preserved as DNA: 39 bases, with reading frame beginning at the first base. V is shortened by 5 bases, J by 5 bases, and the region joining them spans 15 bases. CDR1 and CDR2 are read off the germline V gene (reference sequence) as DFQATT and SNEGSKA. The library came from PCR. Sequencing took place on an Illumina HiSeq 2500. TCR libraries were prepared with molecular barcoding, using unique molecular identifiers to normalize TCRbeta repertoire quantification. TCRdb ran its own pipeline on the public reads, namely fastp trimming at Q25 and MiXCR clone calling, and kept in-frame beta chains. Identical CDR3 proteins give one entry, which carries the most common genes and DNA. Within this sample are approximately 93,000 distinct CDR3 sequences, with 8% to 9% of them counted one time only. 5.5% to 7% of the sample lies in the top ten.

The V and J genes are TRBV20-1 and TRBJ2-5; the D call could be TRBD1 or TRBD2, with each sharing 5 bases. The sequence came from a human donor who donated a stem cell graft to a child with congenital amegakaryocytic thrombocytopenia. The specimen was PBMCs from the stem cell graft donor, collected from the stem cell graft. The nucleotide sequence is given as TGCAGTGCTGACTTGGTAGGGGAGGAGACCCAGTACTTC. This sequence encodes CSADLVGEETQYF.